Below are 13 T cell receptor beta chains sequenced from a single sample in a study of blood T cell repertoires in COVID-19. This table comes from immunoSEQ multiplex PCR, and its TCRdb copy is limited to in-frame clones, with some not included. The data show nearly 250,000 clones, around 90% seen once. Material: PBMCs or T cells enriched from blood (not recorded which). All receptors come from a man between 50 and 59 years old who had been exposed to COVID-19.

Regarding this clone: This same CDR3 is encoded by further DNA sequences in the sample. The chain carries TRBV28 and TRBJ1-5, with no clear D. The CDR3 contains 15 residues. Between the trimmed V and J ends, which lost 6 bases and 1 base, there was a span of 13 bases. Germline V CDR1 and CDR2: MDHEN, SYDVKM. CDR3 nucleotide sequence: TGTGCCAGCAGCCTCGGCGGCAGAAGCAATCAGCCCCAGCATTTT. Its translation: CASSLGGRSNQPQHF. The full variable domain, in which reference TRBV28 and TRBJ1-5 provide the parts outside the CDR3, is DVKVTQSSRYLVKRTGEKVFLECVQDMDHENMFWYRQDPGLGLRLIYFSYDVKMKEKGDIPEGYSVSREKKERFSLILESASTNQTSMYLCASSLGGRSNQPQHFGDGTRLSIL.

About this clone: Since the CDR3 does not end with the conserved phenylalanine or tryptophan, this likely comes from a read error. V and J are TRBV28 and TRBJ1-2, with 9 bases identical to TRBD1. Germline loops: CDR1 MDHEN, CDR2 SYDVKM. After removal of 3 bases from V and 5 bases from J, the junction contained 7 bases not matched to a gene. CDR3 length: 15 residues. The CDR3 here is CASSFGTGRHYGYTL. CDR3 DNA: TGTGCCAGCAGTTTTGGGACAGGGAGACATTATGGCTACACCCTC.

The chain's CDR3 is CATLGTSGDSYNEQFF. CDR3 DNA sequence: TGTGCCACGTTAGGGACTAGCGGGGACTCTTACAATGAGCAGTTCTTC. The genes are TRBV24-1 and TRBJ2-1, with TRBD2 matching over 13 bases. J lost 4 bases, V lost 10 bases, and 9 bases had no gene match. The CDR3 has 16 amino acids. The germline gives CDR1 KGHDR, CDR2 SFDVKD.

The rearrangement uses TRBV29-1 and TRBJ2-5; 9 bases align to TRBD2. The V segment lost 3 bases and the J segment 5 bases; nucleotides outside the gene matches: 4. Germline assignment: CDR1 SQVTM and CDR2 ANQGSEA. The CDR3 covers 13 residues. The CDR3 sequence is CSVEVAGDETQYF. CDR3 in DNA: TGCAGCGTTGAGGTAGCGGGGGATGAGACCCAGTACTTC.

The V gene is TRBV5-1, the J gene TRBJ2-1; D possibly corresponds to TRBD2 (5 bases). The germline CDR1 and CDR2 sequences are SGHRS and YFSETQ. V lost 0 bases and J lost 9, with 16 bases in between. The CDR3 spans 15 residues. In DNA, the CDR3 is TGCGCCAGCAGCTTGGTTTATATCGACCGGGGTGAGCAGTTCTTC. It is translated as CASSLVYIDRGEQFF. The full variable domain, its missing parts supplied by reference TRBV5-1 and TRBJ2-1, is KAGVTQTPRYLIKTRGQQVTLSCSPISGHRSVSWYQQTPGQGLQFLFEYFSETQRNKGNFPGRFSGRQFSNSRSEMNVSTLELGDSALYLCASSLVYIDRGEQFFGPGTRLTVL.

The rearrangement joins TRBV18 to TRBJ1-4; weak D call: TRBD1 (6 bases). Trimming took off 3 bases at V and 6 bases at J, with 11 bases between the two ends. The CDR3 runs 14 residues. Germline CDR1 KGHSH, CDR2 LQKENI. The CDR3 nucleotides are TGTGCCAGCTCACCCACAGGGAGGGATGAAAAACTGTTTTTT. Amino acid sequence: CASSPTGRDEKLFF.

The chain's CDR3 is CASSSADYGSYGYTF. DNA of the CDR3: TGTGCCAGCAGCTCCGCGGACTATGGGAGCTATGGCTACACCTTC. The rearrangement links TRBV5-6 to TRBJ1-2; D uncertain. CDR1 and CDR2 from the germline V gene are SGHDT and YYEEEE. The CDR3 is 15 residues long. Trimming took off 3 bases at V and 4 bases at J, with 16 bases between the two ends.

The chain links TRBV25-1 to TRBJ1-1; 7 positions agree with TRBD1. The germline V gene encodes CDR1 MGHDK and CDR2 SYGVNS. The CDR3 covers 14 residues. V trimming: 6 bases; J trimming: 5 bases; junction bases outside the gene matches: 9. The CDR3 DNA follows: TGTGCCAGCAGCGCTACAGGGGCGTGGACTGAAGCTTTCTTT. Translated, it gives CASSATGAWTEAFF. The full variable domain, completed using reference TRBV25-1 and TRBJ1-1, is EADIYQTPRYLVIGTGKKITLECSQTMGHDKMYWYQQDPGMELHLIHYSYGVNSTEKGDLSSESTVSRIRTEHFPLTLESARPSHTSQYLCASSATGAWTEAFFGQGTRLTVV.

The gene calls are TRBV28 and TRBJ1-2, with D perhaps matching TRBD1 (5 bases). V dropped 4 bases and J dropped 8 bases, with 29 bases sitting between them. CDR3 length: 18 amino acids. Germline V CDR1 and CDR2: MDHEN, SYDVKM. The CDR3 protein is CASSSSGRQPFGKKGYTF. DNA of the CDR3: TGTGCCAGCAGTTCTTCAGGGAGGCAGCCGTTTGGAAAAAAAGGCTACACCTTC.

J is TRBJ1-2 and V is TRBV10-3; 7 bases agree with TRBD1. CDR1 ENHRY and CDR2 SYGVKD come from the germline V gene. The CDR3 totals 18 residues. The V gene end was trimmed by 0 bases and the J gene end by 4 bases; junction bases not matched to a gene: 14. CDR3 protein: CAISESRTGALSSYGYTF. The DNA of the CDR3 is TGTGCCATCAGTGAGTCGAGGACAGGCGCCCTTTCTAGCTATGGCTACACCTTC.

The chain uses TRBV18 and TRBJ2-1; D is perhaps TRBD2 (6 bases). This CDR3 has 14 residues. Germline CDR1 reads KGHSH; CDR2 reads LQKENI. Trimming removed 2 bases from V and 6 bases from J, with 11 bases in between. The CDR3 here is CASSPRLERNEQFF. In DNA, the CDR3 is TGTGCCAGCTCACCAAGACTAGAGCGCAATGAGCAGTTCTTC.

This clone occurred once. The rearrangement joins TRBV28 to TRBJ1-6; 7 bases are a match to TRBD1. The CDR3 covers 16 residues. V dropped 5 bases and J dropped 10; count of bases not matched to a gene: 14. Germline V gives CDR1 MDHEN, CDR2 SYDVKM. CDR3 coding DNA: TGTGCCAGCAGTAAAAGAGCCGGGACAGCGGGCTCACCCCTCCACTTT. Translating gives CASSKRAGTAGSPLHF.

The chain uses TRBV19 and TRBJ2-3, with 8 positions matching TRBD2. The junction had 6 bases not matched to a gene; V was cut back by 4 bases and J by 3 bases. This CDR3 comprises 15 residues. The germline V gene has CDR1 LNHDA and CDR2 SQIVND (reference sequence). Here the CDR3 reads CASSTRLANTDTQYF. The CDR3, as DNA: TGTGCCAGTAGTACCCGACTAGCGAATACAGATACGCAGTATTTT.